This T cell receptor (beta chain) was recorded in a study of Ad26.COV2.S vaccination and SARS-CoV-2 variants. This CDR3 region has 18 residues. Germline lookup yields CDR1 SNHLY and CDR2 FYNNEI. The J segment lost 8 bases and the V segment lost 4 bases, leaving 18 bases of the junction unmatched. Generated by immunoSEQ multiplex PCR, the TCRdb table keeps only in-frame clones and is missing some. The sample carries roughly 350,000 clones, about 89% recorded once. Stated treatment: roughly 18 received Ad26.COV2.S at low or high dose, single or two shots; a few received placebo; per-sample allocation not given. On day 63 after the first injection, vaccine and placebo recipients gave samples.

The chain is built from TRBV2 and TRBJ2-1, with 9 bases matching TRBD2. The sample in question was peripheral blood, obtained in a trial of Ad26.COV2.S vaccine versus placebo. The receptor was isolated from a person aged 18 to 59 who received the Ad26.COV2.S COVID-19 vaccine or a placebo. CDR3 sequence: CASSGPDSLAGVRDEQFF. DNA of the CDR3: TGTGCCAGCAGTGGCCCAGACAGCTTAGCGGGGGTTAGGGATGAGCAGTTCTTC.